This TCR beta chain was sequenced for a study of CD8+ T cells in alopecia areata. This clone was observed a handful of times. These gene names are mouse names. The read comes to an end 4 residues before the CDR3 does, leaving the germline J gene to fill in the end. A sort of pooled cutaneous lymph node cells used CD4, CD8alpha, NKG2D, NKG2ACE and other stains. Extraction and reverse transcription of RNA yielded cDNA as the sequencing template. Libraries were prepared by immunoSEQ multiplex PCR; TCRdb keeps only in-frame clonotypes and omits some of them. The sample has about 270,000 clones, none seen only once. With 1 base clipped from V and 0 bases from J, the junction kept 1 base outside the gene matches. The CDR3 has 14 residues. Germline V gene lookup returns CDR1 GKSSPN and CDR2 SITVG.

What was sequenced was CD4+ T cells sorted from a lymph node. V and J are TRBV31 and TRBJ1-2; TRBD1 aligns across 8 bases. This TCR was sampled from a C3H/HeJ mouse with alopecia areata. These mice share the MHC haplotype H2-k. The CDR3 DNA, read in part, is TGTGCCTGGAGTCACAGGGGGGCAAACTCC. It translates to CAWSHRGANS. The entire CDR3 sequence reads CAWSHRGANSDYTF.